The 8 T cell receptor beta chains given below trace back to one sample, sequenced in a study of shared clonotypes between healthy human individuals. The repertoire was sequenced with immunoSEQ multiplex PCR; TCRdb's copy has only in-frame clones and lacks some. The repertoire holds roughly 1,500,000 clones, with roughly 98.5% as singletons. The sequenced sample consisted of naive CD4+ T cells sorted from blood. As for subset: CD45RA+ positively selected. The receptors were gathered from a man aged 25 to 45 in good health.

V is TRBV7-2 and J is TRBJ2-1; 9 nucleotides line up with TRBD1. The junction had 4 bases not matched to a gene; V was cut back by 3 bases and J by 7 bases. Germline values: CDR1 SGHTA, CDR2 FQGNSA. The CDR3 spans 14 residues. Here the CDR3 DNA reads TGTGCCAGCAGCTTCTGGGACAGGGTGAATGAGCAGTTCTTC. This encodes CASSFWDRVNEQFF.

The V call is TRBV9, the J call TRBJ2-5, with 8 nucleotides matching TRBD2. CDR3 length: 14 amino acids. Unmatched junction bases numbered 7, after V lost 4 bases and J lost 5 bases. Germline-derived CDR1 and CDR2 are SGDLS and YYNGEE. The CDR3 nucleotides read TGTGCCAGCAGCCAACGGGAGGGCGGGGAGACCCAGTACTTC. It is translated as CASSQREGGETQYF.

The CDR3 bases are TGTGCCAGCAGTCCCCTCCGACCGACCAAATCCTACAATGAGCAGTTCTTC. Its translation: CASSPLRPTKSYNEQFF. The chain couples TRBV27 to TRBJ2-1, with unresolved D. The CDR3 spans 17 residues. Germline loops: CDR1 MNHEY, CDR2 SMNVEV (reference sequence). The ends were cut back, 5 bases at V and 1 base at J, with 18 bases in the middle.

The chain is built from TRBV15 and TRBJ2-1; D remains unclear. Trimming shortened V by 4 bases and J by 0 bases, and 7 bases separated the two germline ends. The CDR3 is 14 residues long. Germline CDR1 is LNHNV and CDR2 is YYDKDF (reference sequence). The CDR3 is CATSIQTSYNEQFF. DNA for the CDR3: TGTGCCACCAGCATCCAGACCTCCTACAATGAGCAGTTCTTC. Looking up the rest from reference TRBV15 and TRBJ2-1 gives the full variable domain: DAMVIQNPRYQVTQFGKPVTLSCSQTLNHNVMYWYQQKSSQAPKLLFHYYDKDFNNEADTPDNFQSRRPNTSFCFLDIRSPGLGDTAMYLCATSIQTSYNEQFFGPGTRLTVL.

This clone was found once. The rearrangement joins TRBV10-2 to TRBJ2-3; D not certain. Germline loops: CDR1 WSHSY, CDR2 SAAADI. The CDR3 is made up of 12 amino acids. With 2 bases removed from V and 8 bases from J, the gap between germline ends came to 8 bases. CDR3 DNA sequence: TGCGCCAGCAGTGAGCTAAGGATTACGCAGTATTTT. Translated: CASSELRITQYF.

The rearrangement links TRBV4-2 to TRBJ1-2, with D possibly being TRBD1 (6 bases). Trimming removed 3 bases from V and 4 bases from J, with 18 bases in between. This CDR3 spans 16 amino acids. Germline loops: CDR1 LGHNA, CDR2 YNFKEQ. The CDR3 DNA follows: TGTGCCAGCAGCCACCCCCAGGGGATGGAAAGCTATGGCTACACCTTC. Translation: CASSHPQGMESYGYTF.

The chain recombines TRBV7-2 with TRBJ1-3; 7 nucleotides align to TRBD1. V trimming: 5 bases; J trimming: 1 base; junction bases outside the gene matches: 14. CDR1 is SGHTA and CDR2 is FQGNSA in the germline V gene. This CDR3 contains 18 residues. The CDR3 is CASSPTGRTGRSGNTIYF. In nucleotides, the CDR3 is TGTGCCAGCAGCCCGACCGGTAGGACAGGTCGATCTGGAAACACCATATATTTT.

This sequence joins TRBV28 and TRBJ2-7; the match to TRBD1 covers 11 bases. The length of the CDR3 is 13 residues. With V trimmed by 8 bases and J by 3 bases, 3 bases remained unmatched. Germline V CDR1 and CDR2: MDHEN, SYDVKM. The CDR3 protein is CASEGQGVYEQYF. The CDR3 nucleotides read TGTGCCAGCGAGGGACAGGGGGTCTACGAGCAGTACTTC.